These 3 T cell receptor beta chains originate from one sample sequenced in a study of cytomegalovirus exposure and HLA in healthy donors. Data came from immunoSEQ multiplex PCR; TCRdb stores just in-frame clones and leaves some out. The sample lists about 150,000 clones, 85% to 90% occurring once. The sequencing input was PBMCs. These receptors were collected from a human donor in good health.

The CDR3 reads CASSVRGDQPQHF. CDR3 DNA sequence: TGTGCCAGCAGTGTTCGGGGAGATCAGCCCCAGCATTTT. The chain links TRBV6-5 to TRBJ1-5; D gene uncertain. Germline CDR1 is MNHEY and CDR2 is SVGAGI. V was pared by 5 bases and J by 5 bases, with 10 bases between. This CDR3 contains 13 residues.

V gene TRBV5-6 combines with J gene TRBJ2-5; maybe TRBD1 (5 bases). The CDR3 is 14 amino acids. Trimming shortened V by 0 bases and J by 9 bases, and 15 bases separated the two germline ends. CDR1 SGHDT and CDR2 YYEEEE come from the germline V gene. The CDR3 region is CASSLVRAAEAQYF. Written as DNA, the CDR3 is TGTGCCAGCAGCTTGGTCAGGGCGGCTGAGGCCCAGTACTTC.

The rearrangement uses TRBV2 and TRBJ2-1; 8 bases match TRBD1. The CDR3 spans 14 residues. Per the germline V gene, CDR1 is SNHLY and CDR2 is FYNNEI. V dropped 7 bases and J dropped 6; count of bases not matched to a gene: 8. The CDR3 region is CASTSQGARNEQFF. In nucleotides, the CDR3 is TGTGCCAGCACGTCCCAGGGGGCTCGCAATGAGCAGTTCTTC. The full variable domain, its missing parts supplied by reference TRBV2 and TRBJ2-1, is EPEVTQTPSHQVTQMGQEVILRCVPISNHLYFYWYRQILGQKVEFLVSFYNNEISEKSEIFDDQFSVERPDGSNFTLKIRSTKLEDSAMYFCASTSQGARNEQFFGPGTRLTVL.